A selection of T cell receptor beta chains follows, all from one sample in a study of T cells after yellow fever vaccination. MiXCR was run by TCRdb on the 5' RACE reads, yielding one entry per CDR3 protein. This table holds around 310,000 distinct CDR3 sequences, about 8.7% found once. The input for sequencing was PBMCs, taken on the day of the first yellow fever vaccination. Receptors were obtained from a man between 18 and 29 years old who received the YFV17D yellow fever vaccine. The CDR3 runs from the conserved cysteine through the conserved F or W. The D gene is left open where the match is weak. Clone size is stated in some rows and not others, as once, few, many or a class when expanded.

clone size,D gene,J gene,V gene,CDR3 DNA,CDR3 protein
-,-,TRBJ2-5,TRBV5-5,TGTGCCAGCAGCTACGGGGGATTGCAAGAGACCCAGTACTTC,CASSYGGLQETQYF
few,-,TRBJ1-1,TRBV2,TGTGCCAGCGGAAGACGGTACAACACTGAAGCTTTCTTT,CASGRRYNTEAFF
-,TRBD2,TRBJ2-1,TRBV10-2,TGCGCCAGCAGAGTCCCGGGACTAGCGGGGGGGAGCTCCTACAATGAGCAGTTCTTC,CASRVPGLAGGSSYNEQFF
few,-,TRBJ2-5,TRBV7-2,TGTGCCAGCAGCTTTGGGCCTAAAGAGACCCAGTACTTC,CASSFGPKETQYF
few,-,TRBJ1-2,TRBV29-1,TGCAGCGTCGGAGTGTGGGGGGCACTGGATGGCTACACCTTC,CSVGVWGALDGYTF
few,-,TRBJ2-2,TRBV5-1,TGCGCCAGCAGCCCGACAGAGAACACCGGGGAGCTGTTTTTT,CASSPTENTGELFF
-,TRBD1,TRBJ1-5,TRBV2,TGTGCCAGCAGCAACAGGGGAAGTCAGCCCCAGCATTTT,CASSNRGSQPQHF
-,-,TRBJ2-2,TRBV30,TGTGCCTGGAGTGTAATTGTCAACGGGGAGCTGTTTTTT,CAWSVIVNGELFF
few,-,TRBJ1-5,TRBV4-3,TGCGCCAGCAGCCCGAGACAGGATAGCAATCAGCCCCAGCATTTT,CASSPRQDSNQPQHF
many,TRBD2,TRBJ2-1,TRBV4-2,TGTGCCAGCAGCGCCGGGACTAGATCGAACCATAACAATGAGCAGTTCTTC,CASSAGTRSNHNNEQFF
-,-,TRBJ1-2,TRBV20-1,TGCAGTGCTAGGACACCGGACTATGGCTACACCTTC,CSARTPDYGYTF
few,-,TRBJ2-4,TRBV20-1,TGCAGTGCTAGACCTTCAGAGGGGAGAAACATTCAGTACTTC,CSARPSEGRNIQYF
few,-,TRBJ1-6,TRBV5-4,TGTGCCAGCAGCTTGGCCGGGGGAATAAGGGATTCACCCCTCCACTTT,CASSLAGGIRDSPLHF
-,-,TRBJ2-7,TRBV15,TGTGCCACCAGCAGGGAGGTCCGAGGACTTGGGGAGCAGTACTTC,CATSREVRGLGEQYF
few,TRBD1,TRBJ2-6,TRBV20-1,TGCAGTGCTGCAAGGGGGCCCGGGGCCAACGTCCTGACTTTC,CSAARGPGANVLTF
-,-,TRBJ1-5,TRBV11-2,TGTGCCAGCAGCCCACCGGGTGGACAGCCCCAGCATTTT,CASSPPGGQPQHF
many,-,TRBJ2-3,TRBV29-1,TGCAGCGTTGATGGTATTGGTCGACAGAACACAGATACGCAGTATTTT,CSVDGIGRQNTDTQYF
few,-,TRBJ2-2,TRBV9,TGTGCCAGCAGCGCTAAAACGGTTCCCACCGGGGAGCTGTTTTTT,CASSAKTVPTGELFF
-,-,TRBJ2-2,TRBV6-4,TGTGCCAGCAGTATAGGAGCCACCGGGGAGCTGTTTTTT,CASSIGATGELFF
many,-,TRBJ1-3,TRBV7-9,TGTGCCAGCAGCTTAGAGGCGGGAAACACCATATATTTT,CASSLEAGNTIYF
-,TRBD1,TRBJ1-1,TRBV20-1,TGCAGTGCTAGGTCAACAGGGGGCAGGAACACTGAAGCTTTCTTT,CSARSTGGRNTEAFF
many,-,TRBJ2-6,TRBV20-1,TGCAGTGCCTTCGCGGCCAGCTCTGGGGCCAACGTCCTGACTTTC,CSAFAASSGANVLTF
-,TRBD1,TRBJ2-2,TRBV4-1,TGCGCCAGCAGCCGCCTACCTCAGGGGGCCGGGGAGCTGTTTTTT,CASSRLPQGAGELFF
few,-,TRBJ2-2,TRBV3-1,TGTGCCAGCAGCCAACGGGGGAGCGGCGGGGAGCTGTTTTTT,CASSQRGSGGELFF
-,TRBD2,TRBJ2-1,TRBV4-3,TGCGCCAGCAGCCAAGATCCCCTACGGGGGGGGGGCAATGAGCAGTTCTTC,CASSQDPLRGGGNEQFF
few,-,TRBJ2-4,TRBV7-9,TGTGCCAGCAGCCTCAGCTGGGGGGCCGAAAACATTCAGTACTTC,CASSLSWGAENIQYF
-,TRBD1,TRBJ2-5,TRBV7-2,TGTGCCAGCAGCCGCTTCGGACAGGGGGCCCCAGAGACCCAGTACTTC,CASSRFGQGAPETQYF
-,TRBD2,TRBJ2-2,TRBV7-2,TGTGCCAGCAGCTTAAGCATAGCGGGGGGGCGCGGGGAGCTGTTTTTT,CASSLSIAGGRGELFF
-,-,TRBJ1-6,TRBV6-2/TRBV6-3,TGTGCCAGCAGTTACTACGGGAGGGATTCACCCCTCAACTTT,CASSYYGRDSPLNF
few,TRBD2,TRBJ2-2,TRBV12-3/TRBV12-4,TGTGCCAGCGGGGGAGTAGCGGGGGCCACCGGGGAGCTGTTTTTT,CASGGVAGATGELFF
few,-,TRBJ1-1,TRBV4-3,TGCGCCAGCAGCCAAGAAGGGGGAGGGACTGAAGCTTTCTTT,CASSQEGGGTEAFF